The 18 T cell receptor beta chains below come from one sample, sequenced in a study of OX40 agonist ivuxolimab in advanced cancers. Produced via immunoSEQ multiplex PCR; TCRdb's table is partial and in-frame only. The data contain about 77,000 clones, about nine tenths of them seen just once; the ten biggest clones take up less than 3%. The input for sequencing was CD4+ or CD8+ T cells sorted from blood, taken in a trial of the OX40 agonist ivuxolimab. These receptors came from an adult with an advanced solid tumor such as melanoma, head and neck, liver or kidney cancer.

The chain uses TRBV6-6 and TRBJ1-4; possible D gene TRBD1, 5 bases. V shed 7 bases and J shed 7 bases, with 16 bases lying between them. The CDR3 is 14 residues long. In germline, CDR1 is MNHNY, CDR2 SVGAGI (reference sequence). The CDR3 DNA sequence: TGTGCCAGCACCAAAGGGCAGGGCGTTGAAAAACTGTTTTTT. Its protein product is CASTKGQGVEKLFF.

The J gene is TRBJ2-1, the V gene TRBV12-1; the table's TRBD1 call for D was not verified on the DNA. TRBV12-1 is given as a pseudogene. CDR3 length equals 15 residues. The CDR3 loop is CASSFLQGRNNEQFF. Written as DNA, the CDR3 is TGTGCCAGCAGCTTTCTTCAGGGGCGAAACAATGAGCAGTTCTTC.

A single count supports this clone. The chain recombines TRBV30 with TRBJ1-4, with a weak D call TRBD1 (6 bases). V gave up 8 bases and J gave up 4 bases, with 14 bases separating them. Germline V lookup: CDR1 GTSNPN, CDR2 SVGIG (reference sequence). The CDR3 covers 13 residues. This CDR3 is CAREDRVNEKLFF. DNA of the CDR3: TGTGCCCGAGAGGACAGAGTTAATGAAAAACTGTTTTTT.

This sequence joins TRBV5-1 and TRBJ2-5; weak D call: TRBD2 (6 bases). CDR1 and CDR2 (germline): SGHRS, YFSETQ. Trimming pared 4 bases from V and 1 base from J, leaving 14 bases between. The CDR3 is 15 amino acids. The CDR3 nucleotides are TGCGCCAGCAGCCCCTTTCCGGGAGTCCAAGAGACCCAGTACTTC. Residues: CASSPFPGVQETQYF.

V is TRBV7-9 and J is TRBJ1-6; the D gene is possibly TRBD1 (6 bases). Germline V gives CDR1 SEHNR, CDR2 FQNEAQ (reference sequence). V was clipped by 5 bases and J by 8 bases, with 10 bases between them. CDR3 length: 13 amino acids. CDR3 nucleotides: TGTGCCAGCAGCGTCGGGGGCTATTCACCCCTCCACTTT. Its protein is CASSVGGYSPLHF. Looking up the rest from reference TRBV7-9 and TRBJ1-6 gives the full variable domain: DTGVSQNPRHKITKRGQNVTFRCDPISEHNRLYWYRQTLGQGPEFLTYFQNEAQLEKSRLLSDRFSAERPKGSFSTLEIQRTEQGDSAMYLCASSVGGYSPLHFGNGTRLTVT.

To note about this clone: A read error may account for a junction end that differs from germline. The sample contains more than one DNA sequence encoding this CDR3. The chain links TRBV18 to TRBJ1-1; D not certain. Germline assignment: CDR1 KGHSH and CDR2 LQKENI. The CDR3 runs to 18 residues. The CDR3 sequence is CASSPLHIGGTRFTEAFF. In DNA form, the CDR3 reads TGTGCCAGCTCACCACTTCATATCGGCGGCACCCGGTTCACTGAAGCCTTCTTT.

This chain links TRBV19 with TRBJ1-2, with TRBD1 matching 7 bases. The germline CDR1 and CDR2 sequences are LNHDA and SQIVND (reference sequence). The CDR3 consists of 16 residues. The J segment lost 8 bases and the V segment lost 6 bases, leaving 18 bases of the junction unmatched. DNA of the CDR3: TGTGCCAGTAGAGTCCTGACAGGGAGAGGCGGGCAAGGCTACACCTTC. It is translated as CASRVLTGRGGQGYTF.

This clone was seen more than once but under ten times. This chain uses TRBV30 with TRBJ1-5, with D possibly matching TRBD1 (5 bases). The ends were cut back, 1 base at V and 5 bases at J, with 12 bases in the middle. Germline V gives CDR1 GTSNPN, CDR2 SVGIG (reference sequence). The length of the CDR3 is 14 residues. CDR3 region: CAWSGDSHYQPQHF. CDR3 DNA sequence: TGTGCCTGGAGTGGAGACAGCCATTATCAGCCCCAGCATTTT.

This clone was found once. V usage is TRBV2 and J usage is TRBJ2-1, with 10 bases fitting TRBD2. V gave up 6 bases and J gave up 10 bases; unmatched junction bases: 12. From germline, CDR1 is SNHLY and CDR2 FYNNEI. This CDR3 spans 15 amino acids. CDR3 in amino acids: CASSEYGTSVSEQFF. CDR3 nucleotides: TGTGCCAGCAGCGAGTACGGGACTAGCGTGTCGGAGCAGTTCTTC. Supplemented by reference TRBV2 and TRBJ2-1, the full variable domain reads EPEVTQTPSHQVTQMGQEVILRCVPISNHLYFYWYRQILGQKVEFLVSFYNNEISEKSEIFDDQFSVERPDGSNFTLKIRSTKLEDSAMYFCASSEYGTSVSEQFFGPGTRLTVL.

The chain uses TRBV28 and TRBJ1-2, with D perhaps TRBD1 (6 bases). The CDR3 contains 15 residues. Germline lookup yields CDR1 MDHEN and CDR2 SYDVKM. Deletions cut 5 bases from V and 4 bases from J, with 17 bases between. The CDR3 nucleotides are TGTGCCAGCAGTAGTCCTGGGGGGGCCAGCTATGGCTACACCTTC. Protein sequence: CASSSPGGASYGYTF.

CDR3 bases: TGTGCCAGCAGCCGTTGGACAGGGGGCTCCTACGAGCAGTACTTC. Amino acids: CASSRWTGGSYEQYF. V is TRBV11-2 and J is TRBJ2-7; 10 positions agree with TRBD1. The CDR3 has 15 residues. V lost 5 bases to trimming and J lost 0 bases; unmatched junction nucleotides: 4. From germline, CDR1 is SGHAT and CDR2 FQNNGV.

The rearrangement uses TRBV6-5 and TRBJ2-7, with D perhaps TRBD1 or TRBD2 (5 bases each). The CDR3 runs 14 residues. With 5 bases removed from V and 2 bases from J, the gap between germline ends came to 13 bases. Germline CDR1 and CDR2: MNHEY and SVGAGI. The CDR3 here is CASSKWDGAYEQYF. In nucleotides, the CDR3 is TGTGCCAGCAGTAAATGGGACGGAGCCTACGAGCAGTACTTC.

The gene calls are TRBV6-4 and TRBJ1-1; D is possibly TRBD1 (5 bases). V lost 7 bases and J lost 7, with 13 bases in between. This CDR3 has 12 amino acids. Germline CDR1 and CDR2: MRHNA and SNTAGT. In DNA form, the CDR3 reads TGTGCCAGCACTTTCCGGGGGGGTGAAGCTTTCTTT. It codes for CASTFRGGEAFF.

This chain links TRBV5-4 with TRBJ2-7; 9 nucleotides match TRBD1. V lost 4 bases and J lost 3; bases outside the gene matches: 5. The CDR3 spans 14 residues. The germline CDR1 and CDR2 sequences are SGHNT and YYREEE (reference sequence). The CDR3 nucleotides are TGTGCCAGCAGCCGGACAGGGGCCATCTACGAGCAGTACTTC. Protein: CASSRTGAIYEQYF.

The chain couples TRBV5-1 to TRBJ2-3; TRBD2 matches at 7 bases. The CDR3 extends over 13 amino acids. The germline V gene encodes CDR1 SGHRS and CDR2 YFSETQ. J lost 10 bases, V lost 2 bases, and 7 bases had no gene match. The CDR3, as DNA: TGCGCCAGCAGCTTAACGGGTGGGGGGGCGCAGTATTTT. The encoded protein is CASSLTGGGAQYF.

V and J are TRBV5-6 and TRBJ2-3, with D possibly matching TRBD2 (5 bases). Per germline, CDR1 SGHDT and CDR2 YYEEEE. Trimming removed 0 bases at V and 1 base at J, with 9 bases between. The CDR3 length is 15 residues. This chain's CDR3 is CASSLDRTRTDTQYF. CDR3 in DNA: TGTGCCAGCAGCTTGGATCGGACTCGCACAGATACGCAGTATTTT.

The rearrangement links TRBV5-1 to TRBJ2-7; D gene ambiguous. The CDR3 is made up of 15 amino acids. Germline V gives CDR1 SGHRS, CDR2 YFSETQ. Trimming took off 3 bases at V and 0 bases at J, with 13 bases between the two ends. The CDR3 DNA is TGCGCCAGCAGCTATCGCGACACCTCCTCCTACGAGCAGTACTTC. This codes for CASSYRDTSSYEQYF. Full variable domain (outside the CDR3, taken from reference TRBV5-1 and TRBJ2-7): KAGVTQTPRYLIKTRGQQVTLSCSPISGHRSVSWYQQTPGQGLQFLFEYFSETQRNKGNFPGRFSGRQFSNSRSEMNVSTLELGDSALYLCASSYRDTSSYEQYFGPGTRLTVT.

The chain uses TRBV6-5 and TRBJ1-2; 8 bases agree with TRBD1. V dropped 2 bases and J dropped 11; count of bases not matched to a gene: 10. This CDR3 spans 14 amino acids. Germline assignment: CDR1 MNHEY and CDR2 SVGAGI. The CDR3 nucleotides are TGTGCCAGCAGTTACGCCGGGACAGGTCGGATGTACACCTTC. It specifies CASSYAGTGRMYTF.